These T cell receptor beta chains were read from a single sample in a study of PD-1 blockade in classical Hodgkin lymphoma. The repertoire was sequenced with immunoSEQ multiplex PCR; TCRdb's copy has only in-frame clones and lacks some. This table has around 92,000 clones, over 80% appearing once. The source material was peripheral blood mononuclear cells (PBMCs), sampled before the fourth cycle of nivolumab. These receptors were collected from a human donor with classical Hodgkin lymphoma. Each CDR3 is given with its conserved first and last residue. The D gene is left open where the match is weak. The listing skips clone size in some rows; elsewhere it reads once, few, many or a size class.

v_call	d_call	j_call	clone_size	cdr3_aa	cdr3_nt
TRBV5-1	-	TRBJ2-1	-	CASSMGLLTYNEQFF	TGCGCCAGCAGCATGGGACTCCTTACCTACAATGAGCAGTTCTTC
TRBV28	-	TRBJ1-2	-	CASSSGQPRSNYGYTF	TGTGCCAGCAGTTCCGGACAGCCCCGCTCTAACTATGGCTACACCTTC
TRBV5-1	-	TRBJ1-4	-	CASSLPGGGNEKLFF	TGCGCCAGCAGCTTGCCGGGAGGGGGGAATGAAAAACTGTTTTTT
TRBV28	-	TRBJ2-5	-	CASSISRGRETQYF	TGTGCCAGCAGTATCTCACGGGGTAGAGAGACCCAGTACTTC
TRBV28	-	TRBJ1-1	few	CASSLPSGMNTEAFF	TGTGCCAGCAGTTTACCCTCAGGCATGAACACTGAAGCTTTCTTT
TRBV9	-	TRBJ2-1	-	CASSGASRLNEQFF	TGTGCCAGCAGCGGAGCTAGCCGGCTCAATGAGCAGTTCTTC
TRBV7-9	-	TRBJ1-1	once	CASRPQGRDGNTEAFF	TGTGCCAGCAGGCCGCAGGGGAGAGATGGGAACACTGAAGCTTTCTTT
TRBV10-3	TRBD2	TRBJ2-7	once	CAVKTAGGPGEQYF	TGTGCCGTAAAGACGGCGGGAGGGCCGGGGGAGCAGTACTTC
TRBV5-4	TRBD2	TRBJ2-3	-	CASSLSVAGVTDTQYF	TGTGCCAGCAGCTTGTCGGTAGCGGGGGTCACAGATACGCAGTATTTT
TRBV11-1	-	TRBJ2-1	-	CASSLAGKGEQFF	TGTGCCAGCAGCTTAGCGGGAAAGGGTGAGCAGTTCTTC
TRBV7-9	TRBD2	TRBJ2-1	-	CASSFQGLAEQFF	TGTGCCAGCAGCTTCCAGGGACTAGCGGAGCAGTTCTTC
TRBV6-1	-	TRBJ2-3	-	CASRVGWGDTQYF	TGTGCCAGCAGGGTCGGTTGGGGGGATACGCAGTATTTT
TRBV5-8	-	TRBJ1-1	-	CASSFRTTGRGAFF	TGTGCCAGCAGCTTCCGGACTACGGGGAGGGGAGCTTTCTTT
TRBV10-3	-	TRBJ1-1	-	CAIGTNTEAFF	TGTGCCATCGGCACGAACACTGAAGCTTTCTTT
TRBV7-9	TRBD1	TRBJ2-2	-	CASSFGTGISGELFF	TGTGCCAGCAGCTTCGGGACAGGGATATCCGGGGAGCTGTTTTTT
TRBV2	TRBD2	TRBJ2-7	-	CASRRSLGAGGPGEQYF	TGTGCCAGCAGGAGGTCGCTAGGGGCGGGAGGGCCGGGCGAGCAGTACTTC
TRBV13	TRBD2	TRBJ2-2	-	CASSFGLDSGELFF	TGTGCCAGCAGCTTCGGACTAGACTCCGGGGAGCTGTTTTTT
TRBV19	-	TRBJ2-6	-	CASSPGEPGANVLTF	TGTGCCAGTAGTCCAGGGGAGCCTGGGGCCAACGTCCTGACTTTC
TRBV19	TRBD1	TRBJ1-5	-	CASKGQGGNQPQHF	TGTGCCAGTAAAGGACAGGGCGGTAATCAGCCCCAGCATTTT
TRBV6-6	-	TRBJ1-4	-	CASSYSQVNEKLFF	TGTGCCAGCAGTTACTCCCAGGTGAATGAAAAACTGTTTTTT
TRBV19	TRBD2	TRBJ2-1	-	CASSIRLAGNNEQFF	TGTGCCAGTAGTATACGACTAGCGGGCAACAATGAGCAGTTCTTC
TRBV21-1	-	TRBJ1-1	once	CASSTLDRKNTEAFF	TGTGCCAGCAGCACCCTGGACAGGAAAAACACTGAAGCTTTCTTT
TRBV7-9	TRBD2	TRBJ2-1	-	CASSLGAGEGYNEQFF	TGTGCCAGCAGCTTAGGAGCGGGAGAGGGTTACAATGAGCAGTTCTTC
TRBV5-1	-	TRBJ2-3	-	CASSLASGYTDTQYF	TGCGCCAGCAGCTTGGCCTCGGGCTACACAGATACGCAGTATTTT
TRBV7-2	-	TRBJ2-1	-	CASSLVGSGTIYEQFF	TGTGCCAGCAGCTTAGTCGGATCAGGGACGATCTATGAGCAGTTCTTC
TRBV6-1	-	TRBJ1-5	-	CASRWTVNQPQHF	TGTGCCAGCCGGTGGACAGTCAATCAGCCCCAGCATTTT
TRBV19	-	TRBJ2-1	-	CASSIDLAGSYNEQFF	TGTGCCAGTAGTATAGATCTGGCGGGAAGCTACAATGAGCAGTTCTTC
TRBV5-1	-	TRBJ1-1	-	CASKNRGRDTEAFF	TGCGCCTCCAAAAATCGGGGGCGGGACACTGAAGCTTTCTTT
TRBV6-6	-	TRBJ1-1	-	CASSKWGTMNTEAFF	TGTGCCAGCAGTAAGTGGGGAACCATGAACACTGAAGCTTTCTTT
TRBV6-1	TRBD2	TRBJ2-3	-	CASSEPAGGGTDTQYF	TGTGCCAGCAGTGAACCAGCGGGAGGGGGGACAGATACGCAGTATTTT
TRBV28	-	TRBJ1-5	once	CASSPNNQPQHF	TGTGCCAGCAGCCCTAATAATCAGCCCCAGCATTTT
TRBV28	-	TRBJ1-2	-	CASSLVNRAGGGYTF	TGTGCCAGCAGTTTGGTCAATAGGGCGGGGGGTGGCTACACCTTC
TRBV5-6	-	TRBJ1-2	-	CASSPGENYGYTF	TGTGCCAGCAGCCCAGGTGAGAACTATGGCTACACCTTC
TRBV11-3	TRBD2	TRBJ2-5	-	CASSLGVMASGGVETQYF	TGTGCCAGCAGCCTTGGGGTGATGGCTAGCGGGGGCGTGGAGACCCAGTACTTC
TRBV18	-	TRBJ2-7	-	CASSPPGGLARSYEQYF	TGTGCCAGCTCACCACCTGGGGGGCTAGCGAGATCCTACGAGCAGTACTTC
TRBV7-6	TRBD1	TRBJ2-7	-	CASSLGPGQTYEQYF	TGTGCCAGCAGCTTAGGACCGGGACAGACCTACGAGCAGTACTTC
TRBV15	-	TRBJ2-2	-	CATSRDRGVGELFF	TGTGCCACCAGCAGAGACCGGGGAGTCGGGGAGCTGTTTTTT
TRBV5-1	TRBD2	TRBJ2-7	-	CASSLAAGLAYNEQYF	TGCGCCAGCAGCTTGGCTGCGGGACTAGCCTACAACGAGCAGTACTTC
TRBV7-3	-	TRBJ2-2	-	CASSLGLYTGELFF	TGTGCCAGCAGCTTAGGACTCTACACCGGGGAGCTGTTTTTT
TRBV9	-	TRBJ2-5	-	CASSVDHSPFQETQYF	TGTGCCAGCAGCGTAGATCACTCCCCCTTCCAAGAGACCCAGTACTTC
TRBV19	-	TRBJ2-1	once	CASSIWELAKRNEQFF	TGTGCCAGTAGTATTTGGGAACTAGCCAAAAGGAATGAGCAGTTCTTC
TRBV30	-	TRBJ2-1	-	CAWSGSTGAGGQFF	TGTGCCTGGAGTGGATCAACAGGGGCGGGGGGGCAGTTCTTC
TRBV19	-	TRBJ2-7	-	CASRGDPGGGEQYF	TGTGCCAGTAGGGGGGATCCCGGAGGGGGCGAGCAGTACTTC
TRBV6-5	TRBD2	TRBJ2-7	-	CASSRTSGSYEQYF	TGTGCCAGCAGCAGGACTAGCGGGAGTTACGAGCAGTACTTC
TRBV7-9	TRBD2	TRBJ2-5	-	CASSLVGGLAVRDQYF	TGTGCCAGCAGCTTAGTGGGTGGACTAGCGGTAAGAGACCAGTACTTC
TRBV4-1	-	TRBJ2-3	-	CASSQVGGRVGGTDTQYF	TGCGCCAGCAGCCAAGTCGGGGGACGAGTTGGGGGCACAGATACGCAGTATTTT